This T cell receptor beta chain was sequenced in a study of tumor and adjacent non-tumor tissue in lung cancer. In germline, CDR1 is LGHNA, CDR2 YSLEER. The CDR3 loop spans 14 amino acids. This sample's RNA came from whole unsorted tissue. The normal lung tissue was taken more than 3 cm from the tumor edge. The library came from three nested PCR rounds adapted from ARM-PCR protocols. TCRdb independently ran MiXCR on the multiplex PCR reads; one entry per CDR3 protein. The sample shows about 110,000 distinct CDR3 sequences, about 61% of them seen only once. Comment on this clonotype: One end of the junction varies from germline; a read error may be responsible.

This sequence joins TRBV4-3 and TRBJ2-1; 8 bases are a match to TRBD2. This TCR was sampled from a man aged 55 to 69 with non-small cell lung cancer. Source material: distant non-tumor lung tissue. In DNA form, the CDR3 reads TGCGGCAGCCAAGACGTCGTGATAGCGGGGGAGCAGTTCTTC. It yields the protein CGSQDVVIAGEQFF.